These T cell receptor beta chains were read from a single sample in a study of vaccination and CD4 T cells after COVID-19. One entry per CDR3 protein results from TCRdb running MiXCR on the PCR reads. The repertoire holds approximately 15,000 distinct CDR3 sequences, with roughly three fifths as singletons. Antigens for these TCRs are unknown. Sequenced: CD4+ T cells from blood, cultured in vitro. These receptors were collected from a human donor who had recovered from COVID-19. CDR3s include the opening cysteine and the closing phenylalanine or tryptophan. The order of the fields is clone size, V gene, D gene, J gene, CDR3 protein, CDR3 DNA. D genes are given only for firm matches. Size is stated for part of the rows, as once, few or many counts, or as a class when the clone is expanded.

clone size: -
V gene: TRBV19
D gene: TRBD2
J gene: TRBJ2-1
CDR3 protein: CASSALAGAGANEQFF
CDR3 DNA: TGTGCCAGTAGTGCCCTAGCGGGAGCGGGCGCCAATGAGCAGTTCTTC

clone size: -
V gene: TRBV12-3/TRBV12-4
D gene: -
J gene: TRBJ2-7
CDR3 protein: CASSRTASSYEQYF
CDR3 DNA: TGTGCCAGCAGTCGGACCGCCAGCTCCTACGAGCAGTACTTC

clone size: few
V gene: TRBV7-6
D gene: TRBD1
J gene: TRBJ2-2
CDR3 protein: CASSAQTGANTGELFF
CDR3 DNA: TGTGCCAGCAGCGCCCAGACAGGGGCTAACACCGGGGAGCTGTTTTTT

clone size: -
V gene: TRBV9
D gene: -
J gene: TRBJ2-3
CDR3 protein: CASSGGVTDTQYF
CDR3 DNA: TGTGCCAGCAGCGGGGGAGTCACAGATACGCAGTATTTT

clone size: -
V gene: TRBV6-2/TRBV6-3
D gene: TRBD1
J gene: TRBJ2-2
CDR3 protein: CASSPTGDIGELFF
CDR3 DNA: TGTGCCAGCAGCCCGACAGGGGATATCGGGGAGCTGTTTTTT

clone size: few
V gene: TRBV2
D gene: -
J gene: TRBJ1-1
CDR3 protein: CASSDRLNTEAFF
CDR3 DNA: TGTGCCAGCAGTGATCGGTTGAACACTGAAGCTTTCTTT

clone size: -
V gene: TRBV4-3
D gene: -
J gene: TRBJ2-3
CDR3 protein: CASSQDLHGLTDTQYF
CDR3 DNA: TGCGCCAGCAGCCAAGATCTACACGGACTCACAGATACGCAGTATTTT

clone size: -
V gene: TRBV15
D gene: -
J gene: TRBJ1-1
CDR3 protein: CATSRDFSRAFF
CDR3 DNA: TGTGCCACCAGCAGAGACTTCTCCCGGGCTTTCTTT

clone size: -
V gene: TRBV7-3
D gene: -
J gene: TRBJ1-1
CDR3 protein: CASSLWADQSMNTEAFF
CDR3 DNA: TGTGCCAGCAGCTTATGGGCAGACCAGAGCATGAACACTGAAGCTTTCTTT

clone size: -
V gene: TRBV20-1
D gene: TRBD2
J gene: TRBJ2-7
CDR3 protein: CSAARGADEQYF
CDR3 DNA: TGCAGTGCCGCGCGGGGGGCCGACGAGCAGTACTTC

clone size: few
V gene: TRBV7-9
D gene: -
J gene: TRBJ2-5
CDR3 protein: CASSQQETQYF
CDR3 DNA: TGTGCCAGCAGCCAGCAAGAGACCCAGTACTTC

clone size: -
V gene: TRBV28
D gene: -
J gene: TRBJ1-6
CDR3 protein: CASSLSGNYNSPLHF
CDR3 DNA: TGTGCCAGCAGTTTAAGCGGGAACTATAATTCACCCCTCCACTTT

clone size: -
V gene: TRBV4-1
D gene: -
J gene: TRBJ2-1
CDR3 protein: CASSQRLLATYNEQFF
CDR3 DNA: TGCGCCAGCAGCCAGAGATTACTAGCCACCTACAATGAGCAGTTCTTC